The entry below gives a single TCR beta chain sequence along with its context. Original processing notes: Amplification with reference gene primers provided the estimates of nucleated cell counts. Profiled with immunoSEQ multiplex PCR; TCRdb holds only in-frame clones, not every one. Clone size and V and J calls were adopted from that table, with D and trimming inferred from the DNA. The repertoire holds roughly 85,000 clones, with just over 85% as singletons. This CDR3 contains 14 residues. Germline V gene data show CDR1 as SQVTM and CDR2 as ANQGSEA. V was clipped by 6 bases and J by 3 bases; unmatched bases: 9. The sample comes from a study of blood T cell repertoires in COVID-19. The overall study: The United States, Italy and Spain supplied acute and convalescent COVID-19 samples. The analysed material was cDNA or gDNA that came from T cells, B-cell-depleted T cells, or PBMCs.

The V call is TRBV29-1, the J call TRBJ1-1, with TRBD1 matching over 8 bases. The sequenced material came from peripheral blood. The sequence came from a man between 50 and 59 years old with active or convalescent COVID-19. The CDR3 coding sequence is TGCAGCGTGGCAGGGGGCATGGGGGACACTGAAGCTTTCTTT. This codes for CSVAGGMGDTEAFF.